Shown below are 5 T cell receptor beta chains from a single sample sequenced in a study of blood T cells in healthy people across ages. The second PCR ran roughly 7 to 11 cycles with a sample-barcoded 5' primer and J-beta primers. TCRdb called the 5' RACE reads again in MiXCR, with one record for every CDR3 protein. The table shows around 2 million distinct CDR3 sequences, with about two fifths occurring only once. Sequencing was performed on blood. The receptor set was obtained from a human donor in good health.

This clonotype was counted only a few times. V gene TRBV12-3 or TRBV12-4 combines with J gene TRBJ1-6; D is possibly TRBD1 (5 bases). Deletions cut 7 bases from V and 10 bases from J, with 20 bases between. This CDR3 is built from 15 residues. CDR3 residues: CASTRTPVDGSPLHF. Here the CDR3 DNA reads TGTGCCAGCACCCGGACACCCGTTGATGGCTCACCCCTCCACTTT.

This chain links TRBV10-3 with TRBJ2-7; TRBD1 agrees at 11 bases. The germline gives CDR1 ENHRY, CDR2 SYGVKD. Trimming at V came to 2 bases and at J to 4 bases, leaving 4 bases not matched to a gene. This CDR3 region has 15 residues. The chain's CDR3 is CAISERTGGVYEQYF. CDR3 bases: TGTGCCATCAGTGAGAGGACAGGGGGCGTGTACGAGCAGTACTTC.

V gene TRBV7-2 combines with J gene TRBJ1-6, with D unresolved. The CDR3 is 13 residues long. Per germline, CDR1 SGHTA and CDR2 FQGNSA. V was cut by 5 bases and J by 14 bases, with 16 bases left in between. This CDR3 is CASSANGWRSLHF. Here the CDR3 DNA reads TGTGCCAGCAGCGCTAATGGGTGGCGGTCCCTCCACTTT.

Remarks on this clonotype: At one boundary the junction diverges from the germline segment, which might be a read error. The chain couples TRBV12-3 or TRBV12-4 to TRBJ1-1; D unresolved. The CDR3 extends over 13 amino acids. The CDR3 bases are TGTGCCAGCAGTTTCCGAGCGAACACTGAAACTTTCTTT. Amino acid sequence: CASSFRANTETFF.

The chain links TRBV28 to TRBJ2-1; D might be TRBD1 (6 bases). The CDR3 is 14 residues long. The ends were cut back, 5 bases at V and 9 bases at J, with 17 bases in the middle. Germline loops: CDR1 MDHEN, CDR2 SYDVKM. The CDR3 coding sequence is TGTGCCAGCAGTCAGATGGTTACAGGGCGTGAGCAGTTCTTC. It codes for CASSQMVTGREQFF.